This TCR beta chain appears in the sequencing data of a study of blood T cell repertoires in COVID-19. Assay: immunoSEQ multiplex PCR; the TCRdb copy retains only in-frame clones and omits some. Of about 200,000 clones listed, about 80% are singletons. Germline trimming cut 4 bases from V and 3 bases from J; bases unmatched to any gene: 11. This CDR3 has 16 amino acids. Germline CDR1 and CDR2: LGHDT and YNNKEL (reference sequence). Source material: peripheral blood. The genes are TRBV3-1 (or the pseudogene TRBV3-2) and TRBJ2-7; 8 positions match TRBD2. The receptor was derived from a human donor with acute or convalescent COVID-19. The donor label of this sample is uncertain. CDR3 protein: CASSRGGRTAYYEQYF. Written as DNA, the CDR3 is TGTGCCAGCAGCCGCGGGGGGAGGACAGCGTACTACGAGCAGTACTTC.